The 31 T cell receptor beta chains listed next were all sequenced from one sample in a study of T-cell reconstitution after alpha-beta-depleted transplantation in children (TCRdb year 2016). Libraries were built with PCR. Sequencer: Illumina HiSeq 2500. Molecular barcoding was employed in the preparation of TCR libraries, with unique molecular identifiers being used to normalize TCRbeta repertoire quantification. TCRdb handled the public reads itself, with Q25 trimming in fastp and clone calling in MiXCR, and kept productive beta chains. Rows matching on CDR3 protein sequence are summarized as one entry with the most common DNA and genes. Present in this sample are about 290,000 distinct CDR3 sequences, roughly 8.2% of which were seen just once. 9.1% of the sample goes to the ten largest clones. No antigen has been identified for these receptors. Study-wide conclusions, independent of this receptor: Hyperexpanded clone frequencies declined over subsequent months; after one year, T-cell counts and TCRbeta diversity were mostly attributed to newly produced T cells.

According to the study, the label for this sample's treatment or condition signals: allogeneic hematopoietic cell transplantation with graft depleted of TCRalphabeta T cells and CD19 B cells. Sample: peripheral blood, taken 360 days after TCRalphabeta/CD19-depleted stem cell transplant. The receptor source for this set is a female patient aged 2 to 10 who had a stem cell transplant for Fanconi anemia, so the T cells may come from the graft donor.

V and J are TRBV7-3 and TRBJ1-1; D may be TRBD1 (6 bases). Per the germline V gene, CDR1 is SGHTA and CDR2 is FQGTGA. This CDR3 is 15 amino acids long. V gave up 2 bases and J gave up 8 bases, with 18 bases separating them. CDR3 coding DNA: TGTGCCAGCAGCTTAGGGGGGGGCTTGAACGGGGAAGCTTTCTTT. As protein: CASSLGGGLNGEAFF.

This clonotype has a count of ten or more. This chain connects TRBV2 to TRBJ2-3, with 7 bases that match TRBD1. CDR3 size: 15 residues. Trimming removed 3 bases from V and 4 bases from J; junction bases left unmatched: 7. CDR1 SNHLY and CDR2 FYNNEI come from the germline V gene. DNA for the CDR3: TGTGCCAGCAGTGACTCGGGACAGTTCCCAGATACGCAGTATTTT. Translation gives CASSDSGQFPDTQYF. The whole variable domain, remainder taken from reference TRBV2 and TRBJ2-3, is EPEVTQTPSHQVTQMGQEVILRCVPISNHLYFYWYRQILGQKVEFLVSFYNNEISEKSEIFDDQFSVERPDGSNFTLKIRSTKLEDSAMYFCASSDSGQFPDTQYFGPGTRLTVL.

The V and J genes are TRBV9 and TRBJ2-2; D is possibly TRBD2 (6 bases). The CDR3 is 16 amino acids. Deletions cut 4 bases from V and 5 bases from J, with 18 bases between. Germline CDR1 and CDR2: SGDLS and YYNGEE. The CDR3 reads CASSTRDFQPTGELFF. The CDR3 nucleotides are TGTGCCAGCAGCACCCGGGACTTCCAGCCGACCGGGGAGCTGTTTTTT.

This clonotype was detected a few times. CDR3 nucleotides: TGTGCCAGCAGTGAATGGCAAGGTTCTCAGCCCCAGCATTTT. Protein: CASSEWQGSQPQHF. The chain links TRBV2 to TRBJ1-5; D unresolved. Germline CDR1 reads SNHLY; CDR2 reads FYNNEI. The CDR3 loop spans 14 amino acids. V shed 2 bases and J shed 6 bases, with 11 bases lying between them.

The chain links TRBV20-1 to TRBJ1-4; TRBD1 aligns across 11 bases. With 7 bases clipped from V and 8 bases from J, the junction kept 9 bases outside the gene matches. The germline V gene encodes CDR1 DFQATT and CDR2 SNEGSKA (reference sequence). The CDR3 consists of 14 residues. The CDR3 coding sequence is TGCAGTGTCCCCGGGACAGGGGGTGACGAAAAACTGTTTTTT. Translation: CSVPGTGGDEKLFF.

This clonotype has more than one count but fewer than ten. This chain connects TRBV3-1 to TRBJ1-2; 8 bases are shared with TRBD1. CDR3 length: 15 amino acids. Germline lookup yields CDR1 LGHDT and CDR2 YNNKEL (reference sequence). J lost 1 base, V lost 1 base, and 2 bases had no gene match. The CDR3 nucleotides are TGTGCCAGCAGCCAAGGACAGGGGCATAACTATGGCTACACCTTC. Amino acids: CASSQGQGHNYGYTF.

At least ten counts were recorded for this clonotype. The rearrangement joins TRBV5-1 to TRBJ2-7; 7 nucleotides match TRBD2. This CDR3 is built from 15 residues. V was clipped by 4 bases and J by 2 bases; unmatched bases: 9. Looked up from germline, CDR1 is SGHRS and CDR2 is YFSETQ. The CDR3 DNA is TGCGCCAGCAGCCAATCTAGCGGAAGTCCCTACGAGCAGTACTTC. Protein sequence: CASSQSSGSPYEQYF.

Ten or more counts support this clonotype. This chain joins TRBV5-1 and TRBJ2-7; no reliable D call. The CDR3 is 13 amino acids. Germline V CDR1 and CDR2: SGHRS, YFSETQ. Trimming removed 0 bases at V and 4 bases at J, with 8 bases between. The CDR3 nucleotides are TGCGCCAGCAGCTTGGATTCGCAATACGAGCAGTACTTC. This sequence encodes CASSLDSQYEQYF.

There are a few counts of this clonotype. The chain carries TRBV20-1 and TRBJ2-1, with D maybe TRBD1 (7 bases). Germline V CDR1 and CDR2: DFQATT, SNEGSKA (reference sequence). Deletions cut 0 bases from V and 9 bases from J, with 18 bases between. The CDR3 contains 15 residues. The CDR3 region is CSARDTQGEDGEQFF. The CDR3 nucleotides read TGCAGTGCTAGAGATACCCAGGGGGAGGATGGTGAGCAGTTCTTC.

This clonotype was seen ten or more times. The chain couples TRBV15 to TRBJ2-2; 7 positions match TRBD1. V gave up 0 bases and J gave up 0 bases; unmatched junction bases: 1. The CDR3 consists of 16 residues. Germline assignment: CDR1 LNHNV and CDR2 YYDKDF (reference sequence). In DNA, the CDR3 is TGTGCCACCAGCAGAGATCAGGGGGCGAACACCGGGGAGCTGTTTTTT. This sequence encodes CATSRDQGANTGELFF.

In its sample, this clonotype was seen many times. The chain uses TRBV5-5 and TRBJ2-7, with 10 bases matching TRBD1. The CDR3 has 15 residues. Per the germline V gene, CDR1 is SGHKS and CDR2 is YYEKEE (reference sequence). V gave up 3 bases and J gave up 3 bases; unmatched junction bases: 6. DNA for the CDR3: TGTGCCAGCAGCTACGGGACAGGGGAGGGCTACGAGCAGTACTTC. Its translation: CASSYGTGEGYEQYF.

The table lists this clonotype with many counts. The rearrangement uses TRBV5-1 and TRBJ2-1, with a weak D call TRBD1 (6 bases). The V gene's germline CDR1 is SGHRS and CDR2 YFSETQ. V was shortened by 4 bases and J by 0 bases, with 14 bases between the two germline ends. The CDR3 runs to 16 residues. The DNA for the CDR3 is TGCGCCAGCAGCATACCACAGGGTAGCTCCTACAATGAGCAGTTCTTC. It translates to CASSIPQGSSYNEQFF. The variable domain in full, with the rest retrieved from reference TRBV5-1 and TRBJ2-1, is KAGVTQTPRYLIKTRGQQVTLSCSPISGHRSVSWYQQTPGQGLQFLFEYFSETQRNKGNFPGRFSGRQFSNSRSEMNVSTLELGDSALYLCASSIPQGSSYNEQFFGPGTRLTVL.

This clonotype was recorded many times. The V and J genes are TRBV12-3 or TRBV12-4 and TRBJ2-1, with D uncertain. The ends were cut back, 6 bases at V and 4 bases at J, with 4 bases in the middle. The CDR3 totals 11 residues. CDR3 residues: CASRAYNEQFF. In DNA form, the CDR3 reads TGTGCCAGCAGGGCTTACAATGAGCAGTTCTTC.

This clonotype was detected ten times or more. V usage is TRBV5-1 and J usage is TRBJ2-1; 8 bases agree with TRBD2. The CDR3 sequence is 14 residues long. The germline V gene has CDR1 SGHRS and CDR2 YFSETQ. With V trimmed by 2 bases and J by 8 bases, 6 bases remained unmatched. DNA for the CDR3: TGCGCCAGCAGCTTTCTGCTAGCGGGCGATGAGCAGTTCTTC. Residues: CASSFLLAGDEQFF.

In this sample, this clonotype turned up many times. This rearrangement joins TRBV20-1 to TRBJ1-5, with 9 bases that match TRBD1. Trimming removed 4 bases from V and 2 bases from J; junction bases left unmatched: 3. Germline V lookup: CDR1 DFQATT, CDR2 SNEGSKA (reference sequence). This CDR3 comprises 14 residues. CDR3 amino acids: CSATTGGGNQPQHF. DNA of the CDR3: TGCAGTGCTACGACAGGGGGAGGCAATCAGCCCCAGCATTTT.

This sequence joins TRBV7-9 and TRBJ2-2; D might be TRBD1 (6 bases). This CDR3 is 13 amino acids long. The germline gives CDR1 SEHNR, CDR2 FQNEAQ (reference sequence). Trimming removed 5 bases from V and 6 bases from J, with 10 bases in between. CDR3 coding DNA: TGTGCCAGCAGCCGACGACAGGCCGGGGAGCTGTTTTTT. As protein: CASSRRQAGELFF.

This chain links TRBV7-8 with TRBJ2-7, with 7 bases matching TRBD1. Per germline, CDR1 SGHVS and CDR2 FQNEAQ. There are 14 residues in the CDR3. Germline trimming cut 5 bases from V and 3 bases from J; bases unmatched to any gene: 7. This CDR3 reads CASSRDRVSYEQYV. The CDR3 bases are TGTGCCAGCAGCCGCGACAGGGTCAGCTACGAGCAGTACGTC.

This clonotype has a handful of counts. This chain links TRBV24-1 with TRBJ1-2; unclear D gene. Germline V gene sequence: CDR1 KGHDR, CDR2 SFDVKD. V shed 0 bases and J shed 3 bases, with 7 bases lying between them. CDR3 size: 14 residues. The CDR3 DNA follows: TGTGCCACCAGTGATTTGTCTCGGGACTATGGCTACACCTTC. It yields the protein CATSDLSRDYGYTF.

Ten or more counts support this clonotype. This chain connects TRBV29-1 to TRBJ2-7, with TRBD2 matching 10 bases. V lost 0 bases and J lost 2; bases outside the gene matches: 1. The germline V gene encodes CDR1 SQVTM and CDR2 ANQGSEA. This CDR3 has 14 amino acids. The CDR3 loop reads CSVEEGTSAYEQYF. CDR3 coding DNA: TGCAGCGTTGAAGAGGGGACTAGCGCCTACGAGCAGTACTTC.

This clonotype turned up a few times. V is TRBV6-4 and J is TRBJ2-3; 10 positions agree with TRBD2. There are 15 residues in the CDR3. Germline loops: CDR1 MRHNA, CDR2 SNTAGT. Losses at the gene ends were 0 bases for V and 6 bases for J; bases not matched to a gene: 3. The CDR3: CASSDSPSGGDTQYF. The CDR3 coding sequence is TGTGCCAGCAGTGACTCACCTAGCGGGGGTGATACGCAGTATTTT.

This clonotype was counted many times. The rearrangement joins TRBV10-3 to TRBJ2-5; tentative D call: TRBD1 (6 bases). The CDR3 spans 16 residues. Germline V gene sequence: CDR1 ENHRY, CDR2 SYGVKD. V was shortened by 4 bases and J by 7 bases, with 22 bases between the two germline ends. CDR3 sequence: CAISVTRDKDVGTQYF. The CDR3 DNA sequence: TGTGCCATCAGTGTAACCCGGGACAAAGATGTTGGGACCCAGTACTTC.

This clonotype was counted at least ten times. The chain employs TRBV28 and TRBJ2-1, with D tentatively TRBD1 (5 bases). Germline values: CDR1 MDHEN, CDR2 SYDVKM. The CDR3 runs 15 residues. With 4 bases removed from V and 3 bases from J, the gap between germline ends came to 13 bases. The CDR3: CASSSPGPRYNEQFF. The CDR3 bases are TGTGCCAGCAGTTCTCCAGGGCCCCGCTACAATGAGCAGTTCTTC.

The genes are TRBV3-1 and TRBJ2-7; no reliable D call. This CDR3 contains 14 residues. V dropped 3 bases and J dropped 1 base, with 10 bases sitting between them. Per the germline V gene, CDR1 is LGHDT and CDR2 is YNNKEL (reference sequence). The CDR3 DNA sequence: TGTGCCAGCAGCCAGCTTCCTGGGTCCTACGAGCAGTACTTC. Protein product: CASSQLPGSYEQYF.

This clonotype was recorded a few times. The chain combines TRBV27 with TRBJ2-1, with D possibly being TRBD1 or TRBD2 (5 bases each). CDR1 is MNHEY, CDR2 SMNVEV, per germline (reference sequence). The length of the CDR3 is 15 residues. Trimming took off 1 base at V and 2 bases at J, with 9 bases between the two ends. CDR3 residues: CASSLFGTPYNEQFF. DNA for the CDR3: TGTGCCAGCAGTTTATTCGGGACGCCCTACAATGAGCAGTTCTTC.

This clonotype was seen only a few times. Given a much more abundant clone one base away, this may be a read error. The rearrangement joins TRBV5-1 to TRBJ2-5; TRBD1 aligns across 7 bases. The J segment lost 5 bases and the V segment lost 4 bases, leaving 2 bases of the junction unmatched. CDR3 length equals 12 residues. CDR1 SGHRS and CDR2 YFSETQ come from the germline V gene. The CDR3 DNA reads TGCGCCAGCAGCCAACAGGGGGAGACCCAGTACTTC. Protein sequence: CASSQQGETQYF.

This clonotype was observed many times. The CDR3: CASSRYGNTEAFF. CDR3 sequence (DNA): TGTGCCAGCAGCAGATATGGGAACACTGAAGCTTTCTTT. This sequence joins TRBV7-3 and TRBJ1-1, with D hard to call. The CDR3 contains 13 residues. Germline V gene lookup returns CDR1 SGHTA and CDR2 FQGTGA. Trimming took off 5 bases at V and 1 base at J, with 8 bases between the two ends.

This clonotype was found a few times. The V gene is TRBV7-8, the J gene TRBJ2-7; tentatively, D is TRBD1 (5 bases). This CDR3 comprises 15 residues. The V end lost 2 bases, the J end lost 1 base, and 12 bases lay between the germline ends. Germline-derived CDR1 and CDR2 are SGHVS and FQNEAQ. The CDR3 reads CASSLTSGLSYEQYF. The DNA of the CDR3 is TGTGCCAGCAGCTTAACGTCAGGGCTTTCCTACGAGCAGTACTTC.

This clonotype was observed many times. V is TRBV5-1 and J is TRBJ2-1; tentative D call: TRBD1 (6 bases). Per the germline V gene, CDR1 is SGHRS and CDR2 is YFSETQ. The CDR3 is 15 amino acids. V shed 5 bases and J shed 0 bases, with 12 bases lying between them. CDR3 bases: TGCGCCAGCAGAGGGGGTGCCAGCTCCTACAATGAGCAGTTCTTC. Protein: CASRGGASSYNEQFF.

The table lists this clonotype with many counts. The rearrangement links TRBV5-1 to TRBJ2-1; TRBD2 matches 10 bases. Germline loops: CDR1 SGHRS, CDR2 YFSETQ. V trimming: 1 base; J trimming: 5 bases; junction bases outside the gene matches: 3. The CDR3 has 15 residues. CDR3 amino acids: CASSLLAGVNNEQFF. In DNA form, the CDR3 reads TGCGCCAGCAGCTTGCTAGCGGGGGTGAACAATGAGCAGTTCTTC.

This clonotype appeared many times. One junction end does not reproduce the germline sequence, and a read error may be involved. The chain links TRBV2 to TRBJ1-4, with a possible D match to TRBD1 (5 bases). The CDR3 is 14 residues long. Germline assignment: CDR1 SNHLY and CDR2 FYNNEI. The CDR3: CASIGAVGGLRRSF. The DNA of the CDR3 is TGTGCCAGCATCGGGGCCGTGGGCGGACTAAGGAGATCGTTT.

This clonotype was seen repeatedly, ten times or more. Here the CDR3 reads CASSSYERTAYEQYF. Written as DNA, the CDR3 is TGTGCCAGCAGCTCATATGAGCGGACTGCCTACGAGCAGTACTTC. J is TRBJ2-7 and V is TRBV7-9; weak D call: TRBD2 (5 bases). V was pared by 4 bases and J by 2 bases, with 15 bases between. Germline assignment: CDR1 SEHNR and CDR2 FQNEAQ (reference sequence). The CDR3 covers 15 residues.